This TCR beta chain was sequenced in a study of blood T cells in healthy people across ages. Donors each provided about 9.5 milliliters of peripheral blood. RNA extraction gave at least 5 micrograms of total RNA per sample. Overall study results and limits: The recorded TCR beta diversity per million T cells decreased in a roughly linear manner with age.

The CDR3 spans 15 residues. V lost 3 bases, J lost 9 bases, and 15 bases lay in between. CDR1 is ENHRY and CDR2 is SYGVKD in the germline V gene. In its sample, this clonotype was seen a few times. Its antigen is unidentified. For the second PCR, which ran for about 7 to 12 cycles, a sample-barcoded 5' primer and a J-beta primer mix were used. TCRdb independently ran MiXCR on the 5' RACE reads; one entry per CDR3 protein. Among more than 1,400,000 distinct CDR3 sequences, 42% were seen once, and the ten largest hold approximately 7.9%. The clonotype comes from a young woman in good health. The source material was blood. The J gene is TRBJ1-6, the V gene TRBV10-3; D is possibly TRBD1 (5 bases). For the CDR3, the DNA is TGTGCCATCAGTGATTCCCGGGGCGGCAGTTCACCCCTCCACTTT. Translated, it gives CAISDSRGGSSPLHF.